These T cell receptor beta chains were read from a single sample in a study of control samples from healthy donors and cancer patients. TCRdb's copy holds only in-frame clones and misses some; the assay was immunoSEQ multiplex PCR. The sample has fewer than 150,000 clones; 90% are singletons. Specimen: blood. These receptors were collected from a man younger than 35 in good health. Both conserved end residues are part of each CDR3. Fields, in order: D gene, V gene, J gene, CDR3 DNA, CDR3 protein. D genes are given only for firm matches.

TRBD2	TRBV2	TRBJ2-1	TGTGCCAGCGGGGGGGGTAGCTCCTACAATGAGCAGTTCTTC	CASGGGSSYNEQFF
.	TRBV19	TRBJ2-7	TGTGCCAGTAGCCAGCCTCGGGGGGCCACCTACGAGCAGTACTTC	CASSQPRGATYEQYF
TRBD1	TRBV29-1	TRBJ2-1	TGCAGCGTTGAAGTGGGGCAGGGGGCTGAGAATGAGCAGTTCTTC	CSVEVGQGAENEQFF
.	TRBV3-1/TRBV3-2	TRBJ1-3	TGTGCCAGCAGCACCCTTGGGCCCTCTGTAAACTCTGGAAACACCATATATTTT	CASSTLGPSVNSGNTIYF
TRBD2	TRBV6-6	TRBJ2-5	TGTGCCAGCAGTTACCCGAGGGGGACTAGCGAGACCCAGTACTTC	CASSYPRGTSETQYF
.	TRBV4-1	TRBJ1-1	TGCGCCAGCAGCCAAACGCCGGTATCCGACGCTTTCTTT	CASSQTPVSDAFF
TRBD2	TRBV9	TRBJ2-1	TGTGCCAGCAGCTCCCTAGCGGGCTACAATGAGCAGTTCTTC	CASSSLAGYNEQFF
.	TRBV12-3/TRBV12-4	TRBJ2-3	TGTGCCAGCAGTCTGGAGTTTTCAGATACGCAGTATTTT	CASSLEFSDTQYF
.	TRBV6-5	TRBJ2-3	TGTGCCAGCTGGGACTTTACAACAGATACGCAGTATTTT	CASWDFTTDTQYF
.	TRBV19	TRBJ2-1	TGTGCCAGTAGTTACCGTTGGGAGCAGTTCTTC	CASSYRWEQFF
.	TRBV7-9	TRBJ2-3	TGTGCCAGCAGCTTTGACCCTGAGGGGGATACGCAGTATTTT	CASSFDPEGDTQYF